A single sample gave rise to the 8 T cell receptor beta chains below, sequenced in a study of blood T cell repertoires in COVID-19. Data came from immunoSEQ multiplex PCR; TCRdb stores just in-frame clones and leaves some out. The table lists tens of thousands of clones, less than 85% of them singletons, with around 5% in the top ten. Sequenced sample: peripheral blood. The origin of the receptors is a woman aged 70-85 years with acute or convalescent COVID-19.

V and J are TRBV29-1 and TRBJ1-2, with a possible D match to TRBD1 (5 bases). The CDR3 loop spans 10 amino acids. Trimming removed 4 bases from V and 11 bases from J, with 11 bases in between. CDR1 and CDR2 (germline): SQVTM, ANQGSEA. The CDR3 reads CSVGTGTYTF. The CDR3 nucleotides are TGCAGCGTTGGTACAGGAACATACACCTTC.

The chain joins TRBV5-5 to TRBJ1-1; D is unclear. From germline, CDR1 is SGHKS and CDR2 YYEKEE (reference sequence). The CDR3 covers 13 residues. Trimming removed 0 bases at V and 0 bases at J, with 3 bases between. CDR3 region: CASSLALNTEAFF. Here the CDR3 DNA reads TGTGCCAGCAGCTTGGCCTTGAACACTGAAGCTTTCTTT.

This chain uses TRBV7-9 with TRBJ2-1; 8 bases align to TRBD2. The trim removed 4 bases at V and 8 bases at J, leaving 10 bases unmatched. Per germline, CDR1 SEHNR and CDR2 FQNEAQ (reference sequence). The CDR3 length is 15 residues. The CDR3: CASSSTLSGMDEQFF. The CDR3 DNA sequence: TGTGCCAGCAGCTCCACCCTTAGCGGGATGGATGAGCAGTTCTTC.

The V call is TRBV23-1, the J call TRBJ2-3; D not certain. TRBV23-1 is given ORF status, its function remaining uncertain. The V end was cut by 10 bases, the J end by 3 bases, with 5 bases between. The CDR3 runs to 10 residues. CDR3 nucleotides: TGCGCCATATCTACAGATACGCAGTATTTT. Translation: CAISTDTQYF.

V is TRBV11-3 and J is TRBJ2-1, with D unresolved. CDR1 and CDR2 (germline): SGHNT, YENEEA. V lost 8 bases, J lost 4 bases, and 15 bases lay in between. CDR3 length: 14 residues. The CDR3 loop is CASGKDDLYNEQFF. The CDR3 bases are TGTGCCAGCGGCAAGGATGACTTATACAATGAGCAGTTCTTC. Based on the CDR3 plus reference TRBV11-3 and TRBJ2-1, the full variable domain is EAGVVQSPRYKIIEKKQPVAFWCNPISGHNTLYWYLQNLGQGPELLIRYENEEAVDDSQLPKDRFSAERLKGVDSTLKIQPAELGDSAVYLCASGKDDLYNEQFFGPGTRLTVL.

This clone was counted only a few times. The chain is built from TRBV7-2 and TRBJ2-7, with TRBD2 identical over 15 bases. CDR3 length: 19 amino acids. Germline-derived CDR1 and CDR2 are SGHTA and FQGNSA. Trimming at V came to 3 bases and at J to 4 bases, leaving 13 bases not matched to a gene. The CDR3 loop is CASSFPPAGLAGGPYEQYF. The DNA of the CDR3 is TGTGCCAGCAGCTTTCCCCCCGCCGGACTAGCGGGGGGGCCGTACGAGCAGTACTTC.

V gene TRBV4-2 combines with J gene TRBJ1-4, with TRBD1 matching over 12 bases. Germline V CDR1 and CDR2: LGHNA, YNFKEQ. The trim removed 4 bases at V and 1 base at J, leaving 4 bases unmatched. The CDR3 length is 17 residues. The CDR3 spells CASSPRDRGLTNEKLFF. The CDR3 DNA reads as TGTGCCAGCAGCCCTCGGGACAGGGGGCTAACTAATGAAAAACTGTTTTTT.

The gene calls are TRBV7-6 and TRBJ1-3; TRBD1 matches at 8 bases. Trimming removed 2 bases from V and 4 bases from J; junction bases left unmatched: 4. Germline CDR1 reads SGHVS; CDR2 reads FNYEAQ. The CDR3 totals 15 residues. Written as DNA, the CDR3 is TGTGCCAGCAGCTTACAGGGGGCCGGAGGAAACACCATATATTTT. Translated: CASSLQGAGGNTIYF.